This T cell receptor (beta chain) was sequenced during a study of early T cells in non-severe SARS-CoV-2 infection (dated by TCRdb to 2020 to 2022). Broadly, across the study: TCR sequencing used bulk RNA from unsorted whole blood, so alpha and beta chains could not be paired.

The CDR3 runs 13 amino acids, cysteine and phenylalanine included. The sequence is cut down to CDR3 DNA, 39 bases in frame from base 1. The junction carries 16 bases between V and J, which are trimmed by 3 bases and 8 bases respectively. Via the germline V gene, CDR1 is SQVTM and CDR2 ANQGSEA. In this sample, this clonotype turned up a few times. The antigen this receptor binds is unknown. Per-base qualities were not stored, and no clone one base away is much larger. Results and caveats for the whole study, not just this receptor: VDJdb matching was skewed toward anti-spike CD8 responses and likely underestimated virus-specific expansions, missing private and CD4 specificities.

To prepare the library, 5' RACE was applied. The instrument given in TCRdb is NextSeq 500. To correct for sequencing error and PCR bias, the TCR library protocol tagged individual cDNA molecules with unique molecular identifiers. Both TCR alpha and beta chains were sequenced, and tight co-correlation was observed between alpha and beta sequence abundances in each sample. Per the source publication's procedure: V gene, J gene and CDR3 annotation of TCR sequences was performed with Decombinator V4. TCRs were defined as expanded if a significant change between any two time points was detected under a Poisson model with p below 0.0001. TCR abundances were normalised to the total number of TCRs sequenced per sample and were expressed as counts per million. TRAV1-2 paired with TRAJ12, TRAJ20 or TRAJ33 defined MAIT TCRs, while TRAV10 paired with TRAJ18 defined iNKT TCRs. A search of VDJdb, accessed on 1 November 2021, was run for TCRs annotated to CMV, EBV and SARS-CoV-2, with TCRs annotated for multiple antigens excluded. In TCRdb, the public reads were trimmed at Q25 with fastp and aligned with MiXCR, with productive beta chains retained. Rows with a matching CDR3 protein are joined into one entry that keeps the most common DNA and genes. TCRdb's processing, not the authors', yielded these V and J calls. The sample profile shows roughly 61,000 distinct CDR3 sequences; approximately 9.3% of them were found once. Together, the top ten hold under 9% of the sample.

Set within a cohort of healthcare workers in London, UK, this nested case-control study involved weekly PCR testing of nasopharyngeal swabs along with blood sampling. Healthcare workers were recruited during the week of the UK lockdown, between 23 and 31 March 2020, and followed weekly for up to 16 weeks. This sequence uses TRBV29-1 and TRBJ1-2, with no reliable assignment of the D segment. The sequenced sample was whole blood. This TCR derives from an adult who was a healthcare worker with PCR-confirmed SARS-CoV-2 infection or an uninfected control (not recorded which). The nucleotide sequence is given as TGCAGCGTTGAGATTGCCTACCGGGAGGGCTACACCTTC. This encodes CSVEIAYREGYTF.